These 18 T cell receptor beta chains originate from one sample sequenced in a study of patients and donors after allogeneic stem cell transplantation (dated by TCRdb to the early 2020s). Library preparation employed RT-PCR. Reads for this sample came from a NextSeq 550. TCRdb cleaned the public reads at Q25 with fastp, built clones with MiXCR and kept in-frame beta chains. Rows matching on CDR3 protein sequence are summarized as one entry with the most common DNA and genes. The sample table shows about a million distinct CDR3 sequences, and roughly 18% are seen once. The ten top clones hold around 5.5% of the sample. The sample consisted of blood, either unsorted or a sorted T cell fraction (not recorded which). All receptors come from a human donor who was either an allogeneic HSCT recipient or a stem cell or donor lymphocyte infusion donor (not recorded which). It is not recorded whose cells these are; they may come from a transplant donor.

This clonotype has more than one count but fewer than ten. The rearrangement uses TRBV11-1 and TRBJ2-6, with a weak D call TRBD2 (6 bases). This CDR3 spans 16 amino acids. The V and J ends lost 5 bases and 0 bases respectively, with 11 bases between them. Germline V gives CDR1 SGHAT, CDR2 FQDESV (reference sequence). The CDR3 loop reads CASSVRRVSGANVLTF. CDR3 nucleotide sequence: TGTGCCAGCAGCGTACGGAGGGTCTCTGGGGCCAACGTCCTGACTTTC.

There are a few counts of this clonotype. CDR3 in amino acids: CASSEGLGYTGELFF. CDR3 DNA: TGTGCCAGCAGTGAGGGACTTGGCTACACCGGGGAGCTGTTTTTT. V usage is TRBV6-1 and J usage is TRBJ2-2; D is perhaps TRBD2 (6 bases). Germline CDR1 and CDR2: MNHNS and SASEGT. This CDR3 comprises 15 residues. The V and J ends lost 3 bases and 3 bases respectively, with 11 bases between them.

This clonotype was recorded many times. V usage is TRBV20-1 and J usage is TRBJ2-1; unclear D gene. V shed 3 bases and J shed 6 bases, with 6 bases lying between them. CDR3 length: 11 residues. CDR1 is DFQATT and CDR2 is SNEGSKA in the germline V gene (reference sequence). The CDR3 loop reads CSASFVNEQFF. As DNA, the CDR3 is TGCAGTGCTAGTTTCGTCAATGAGCAGTTCTTC.

This clonotype was observed a few times. The chain links TRBV10-3 to TRBJ1-5; 7 bases map to TRBD1. The CDR3 consists of 18 residues. V lost 4 bases, J lost 0 bases, and 12 bases stayed unmatched. Germline CDR1 reads ENHRY; CDR2 reads SYGVKD. The CDR3 DNA sequence: TGTGCCATCAGTGCCGACAGGGCAATTTCGGGTAGCAATCAGCCCCAGCATTTT. This gives the protein CAISADRAISGSNQPQHF.

This clonotype was seen a few times. In DNA form, the CDR3 reads TGTGCCAGTGAAGCGGGAGGGCCTCGGAATGAGCAGTTCTTC. Amino acid sequence: CASEAGGPRNEQFF. The chain uses TRBV12-3 or TRBV12-4 and TRBJ2-1, with TRBD2 identical over 10 bases. The CDR3 has 14 residues. V shed 9 bases, J shed 7 bases, and the junction held 9 bases outside the gene matches.

This clonotype was counted only a few times. The chain is built from TRBV5-1 and TRBJ2-1; TRBD2 agrees at 10 bases. Germline CDR1 is SGHRS and CDR2 is YFSETQ. V dropped 6 bases and J dropped 9; count of bases not matched to a gene: 9. This CDR3 spans 14 amino acids. The CDR3: CASTSGRAGGEQFF. DNA for the CDR3: TGCGCCAGCACAAGCGGGAGGGCCGGGGGTGAGCAGTTCTTC. The full variable domain, rest sourced from reference TRBV5-1 and TRBJ2-1, is KAGVTQTPRYLIKTRGQQVTLSCSPISGHRSVSWYQQTPGQGLQFLFEYFSETQRNKGNFPGRFSGRQFSNSRSEMNVSTLELGDSALYLCASTSGRAGGEQFFGPGTRLTVL.

This clonotype showed up just a few times. The chain couples TRBV11-2 to TRBJ2-2; the match to TRBD2 covers 12 bases. Germline V CDR1 and CDR2: SGHAT, FQNNGV. Losses at the gene ends were 5 bases for V and 3 bases for J; bases not matched to a gene: 4. The CDR3 runs 16 residues. As DNA, the CDR3 is TGTGCCAGCAGCCCGACTAGCGGGAGAGACACCGGGGAGCTGTTTTTT. It codes for CASSPTSGRDTGELFF. The variable domain in full, completed from reference TRBV11-2 and TRBJ2-2, reads EAGVAQSPRYKIIEKRQSVAFWCNPISGHATLYWYQQILGQGPKLLIQFQNNGVVDDSQLPKDRFSAERLKGVDSTLKIQPAKLEDSAVYLCASSPTSGRDTGELFFGEGSRLTVL.

This clonotype was detected ten times or more. DNA for the CDR3: TGTGCCAGCAGCCTGGACGTGTTTTGCTTCTTC. This encodes CASSLDVFCFF. The chain has TRBV7-9 and TRBJ2-1; no definite D call. V lost 5 bases, J lost 16 bases, and 15 bases lay in between. CDR3 length: 11 amino acids. CDR1 is SEHNR, CDR2 FQNEAQ, per germline (reference sequence).

The rearrangement links TRBV29-1 to TRBJ2-1; D remains unclear. Per the germline V gene, CDR1 is SQVTM and CDR2 is ANQGSEA. This CDR3 is built from 16 residues. V lost 1 base and J lost 3, with 16 bases in between. CDR3 nucleotides: TGCAGCGTTGAAGGGACCGCACTATCTAACTACAATGAGCAGTTCTTC. Its translation is CSVEGTALSNYNEQFF.

In this sample, this clonotype turned up many times. This chain uses TRBV7-9 with TRBJ1-1; no clear D. V lost 5 bases to trimming and J lost 1 base, with 11 bases between them. Germline V gives CDR1 SEHNR, CDR2 FQNEAQ (reference sequence). CDR3 length equals 14 residues. Written as DNA, the CDR3 is TGTGCCAGCAGCCCCATGGCGGGGAACACTGAAGCTTTCTTT. It specifies CASSPMAGNTEAFF.

The CDR3 DNA reads as TGTGCCATCAGTTCAACAAATCAGCCCCAGCATTTT. Encoded protein: CAISSTNQPQHF. This chain uses TRBV10-3 with TRBJ1-5, with unresolved D. Germline lookup yields CDR1 ENHRY and CDR2 SYGVKD. Trimming took off 5 bases at V and 4 bases at J, with 6 bases between the two ends. This CDR3 comprises 12 residues.

The chain employs TRBV11-1 and TRBJ2-5; the D gene is possibly TRBD1 (5 bases). Germline CDR1 is SGHAT and CDR2 is FQDESV (reference sequence). Between the trimmed V and J ends, which lost 0 bases and 7 bases, there was a span of 18 bases. The CDR3 consists of 16 residues. In DNA, the CDR3 is TGTGCCAGCAGCTTAGCGGGCCAGGGAAGTAGGGGGACCCAGTACTTC. Its translation is CASSLAGQGSRGTQYF.

The chain carries TRBV28 and TRBJ2-1; 10 bases line up with TRBD2. The V gene end was trimmed by 3 bases and the J gene end by 7 bases; junction bases not matched to a gene: 12. This CDR3 contains 17 residues. Germline V gene data show CDR1 as MDHEN and CDR2 as SYDVKM. The CDR3 loop reads CASSLTIGSSGSNEQFF. Written as DNA, the CDR3 is TGTGCCAGCAGTTTGACAATTGGGTCTAGCGGGAGTAATGAGCAGTTCTTC. Full variable domain (outside the CDR3, taken from reference TRBV28 and TRBJ2-1): DVKVTQSSRYLVKRTGEKVFLECVQDMDHENMFWYRQDPGLGLRLIYFSYDVKMKEKGDIPEGYSVSREKKERFSLILESASTNQTSMYLCASSLTIGSSGSNEQFFGPGTRLTVL.

This clonotype has a handful of counts. This chain connects TRBV4-1 to TRBJ1-1; D may be TRBD1 (5 bases). The V end was cut by 0 bases, the J end by 5 bases, with 16 bases between. Germline CDR1 MGHRA, CDR2 YSYEKL. The CDR3 is 16 amino acids. DNA for the CDR3: TGCGCCAGCAGCCAAGATCGTCCAGGGTCGGGAACTGAAGCTTTCTTT. Protein product: CASSQDRPGSGTEAFF.

The sample holds many counts of this clonotype. The chain is built from TRBV20-1 and TRBJ2-1; 10 bases are shared with TRBD2. Germline-derived CDR1 and CDR2 are DFQATT and SNEGSKA (reference sequence). V shed 1 base, J shed 8 bases, and the junction held 5 bases outside the gene matches. The CDR3 totals 14 residues. CDR3 sequence: CSARGLTSGHEQFF. CDR3 bases: TGCAGTGCTAGAGGGCTGACTAGCGGGCATGAGCAGTTCTTC.

The chain carries TRBV12-3 or TRBV12-4 and TRBJ1-1, with 9 bases aligning to TRBD1. This CDR3 is built from 14 residues. V dropped 5 bases and J dropped 3; count of bases not matched to a gene: 4. This CDR3 reads CASSHRDRDTEAFF. As DNA, the CDR3 is TGTGCCAGCAGTCACCGGGACAGGGACACTGAAGCTTTCTTT.

The gene calls are TRBV12-3 or TRBV12-4 and TRBJ2-1, with D unresolved. This CDR3 is built from 13 residues. Trimming stripped 3 bases from V and 6 bases from J, with 9 bases between. CDR3 region: CASSLALGNEQFF. The CDR3, as DNA: TGTGCCAGCAGTTTGGCCCTAGGCAATGAGCAGTTCTTC.

V gene TRBV12-3 or TRBV12-4 combines with J gene TRBJ2-3, with 13 bases identical to TRBD2. After removal of 6 bases from V and 2 bases from J, the junction contained 11 bases not matched to a gene. The length of the CDR3 is 18 residues. CDR3 amino acids: CASRDAGLAGELTDTQYF. DNA for the CDR3: TGTGCCAGCAGGGATGCCGGACTAGCGGGAGAACTCACAGATACGCAGTATTTT.